This TCR beta chain was identified in a study of blood T cell repertoires in COVID-19. Study summary: Sites in the United States, Italy and Spain provided acute and convalescent COVID-19 samples.

The CDR3 is 15 amino acids. Germline V lookup: CDR1 MNHNS, CDR2 SASEGT. Trimming removed 2 bases from V and 2 bases from J, with 9 bases in between. Methods used by the authors: Amplification from reference gene primers served as the basis for estimated nucleated cell counts. Sequencing used immunoSEQ multiplex PCR; TCRdb keeps in-frame clones, though not all of them. Clonal size and the V and J genes are those of that table, whereas D and trimming came from the DNA. The table includes about 150,000 clones, about 86% detected once. This receptor was taken from a woman aged 55 to 70 with acute or convalescent COVID-19. The genes are TRBV6-1 and TRBJ1-4, with D uncertain. The specimen sequenced was peripheral blood. The CDR3 protein is CASSETPRTNEKLFF. The CDR3 DNA is TGTGCCAGCAGTGAAACGCCCAGGACTAATGAAAAACTGTTTTTT.